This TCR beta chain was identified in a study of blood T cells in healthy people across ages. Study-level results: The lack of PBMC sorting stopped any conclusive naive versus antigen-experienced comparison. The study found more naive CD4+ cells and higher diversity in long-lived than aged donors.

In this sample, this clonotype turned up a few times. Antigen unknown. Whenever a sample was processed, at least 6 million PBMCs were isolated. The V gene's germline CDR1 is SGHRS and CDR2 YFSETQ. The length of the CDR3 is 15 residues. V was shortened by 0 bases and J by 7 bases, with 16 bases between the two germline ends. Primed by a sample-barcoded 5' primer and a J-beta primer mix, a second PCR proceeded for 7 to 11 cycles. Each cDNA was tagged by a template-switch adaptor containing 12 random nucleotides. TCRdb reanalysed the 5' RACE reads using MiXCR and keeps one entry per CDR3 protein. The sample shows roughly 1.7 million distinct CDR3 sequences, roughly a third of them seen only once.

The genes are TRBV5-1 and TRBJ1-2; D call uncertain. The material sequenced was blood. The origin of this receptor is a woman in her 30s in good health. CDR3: CASSLEAGSRSGYTF. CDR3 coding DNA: TGCGCCAGCAGCTTGGAAGCCGGGTCGAGGTCTGGCTACACCTTC.